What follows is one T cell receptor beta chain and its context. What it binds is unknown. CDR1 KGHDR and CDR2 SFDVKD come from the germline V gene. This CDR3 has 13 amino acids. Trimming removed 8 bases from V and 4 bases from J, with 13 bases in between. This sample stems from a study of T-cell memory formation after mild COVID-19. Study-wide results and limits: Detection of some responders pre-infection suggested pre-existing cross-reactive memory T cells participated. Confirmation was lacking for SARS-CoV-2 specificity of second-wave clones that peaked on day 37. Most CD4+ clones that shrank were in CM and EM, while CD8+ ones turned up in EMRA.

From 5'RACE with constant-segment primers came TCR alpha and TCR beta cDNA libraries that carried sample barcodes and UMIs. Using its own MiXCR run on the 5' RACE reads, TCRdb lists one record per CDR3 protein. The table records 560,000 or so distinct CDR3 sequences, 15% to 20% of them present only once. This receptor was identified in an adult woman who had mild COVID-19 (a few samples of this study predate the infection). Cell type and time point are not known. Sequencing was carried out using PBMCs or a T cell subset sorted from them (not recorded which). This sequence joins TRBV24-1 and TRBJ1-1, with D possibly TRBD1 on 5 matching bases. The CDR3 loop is CATTLAGSTEAFF. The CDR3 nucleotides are TGTGCCACCACACTCGCAGGGTCCACTGAAGCTTTCTTT.